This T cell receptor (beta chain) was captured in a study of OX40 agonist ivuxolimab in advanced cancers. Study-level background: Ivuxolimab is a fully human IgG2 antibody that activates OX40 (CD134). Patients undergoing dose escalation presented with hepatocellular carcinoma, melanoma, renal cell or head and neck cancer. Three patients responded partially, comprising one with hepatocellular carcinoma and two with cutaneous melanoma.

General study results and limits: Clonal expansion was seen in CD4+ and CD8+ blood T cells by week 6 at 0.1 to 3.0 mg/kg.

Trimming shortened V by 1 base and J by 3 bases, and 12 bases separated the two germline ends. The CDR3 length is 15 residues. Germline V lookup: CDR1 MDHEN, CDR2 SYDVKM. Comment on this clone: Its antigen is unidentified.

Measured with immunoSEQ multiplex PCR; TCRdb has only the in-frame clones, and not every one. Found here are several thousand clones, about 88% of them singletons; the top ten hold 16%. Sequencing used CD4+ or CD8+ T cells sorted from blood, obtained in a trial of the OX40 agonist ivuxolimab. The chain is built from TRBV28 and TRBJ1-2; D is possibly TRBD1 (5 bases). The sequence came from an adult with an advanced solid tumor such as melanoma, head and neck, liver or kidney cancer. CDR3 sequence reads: CASSLYRGSDYGYTF. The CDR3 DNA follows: TGTGCCAGCAGTTTATACCGGGGGAGTGACTATGGCTACACCTTC.